The entry that follows covers one T cell receptor beta chain sequence. The read gets to within 3 residues of the CDR3 end, and the germline J gene fills in the rest. The sample is drawn from a study of T cells in women clearing cervical HPV infection. Per germline, CDR1 GTSNPN and CDR2 SVGIG (reference sequence). V dropped 0 bases and J dropped 8 bases, with 4 bases sitting between them. There are 11 residues in the CDR3. Method: immunoSEQ multiplex PCR; TCRdb's copy keeps in-frame clones and lacks some. This repertoire includes about 31,000 clones. This sequence joins TRBV30 and TRBJ1-4; no clear D gene. The TCR originated in a woman aged 18-70 years with a cervical HPV16 infection that either progressed to CIN3+ or cleared (not recorded which). What was sequenced was blood buffy coat. The chain's CDR3 is CAWSVQEKLFF. The sequenced CDR3 bases are TGTGCCTGGAGTGTACAGGAAAAA.